This T cell receptor beta chain was recorded in a study of blood T cell repertoires in COVID-19. Study as a whole: Samples of COVID-19 (acute and convalescent) were obtained from the United States, Italy and Spain. T cells, B-cell-depleted T cells, or PBMCs supplied cDNA or gDNA.

CDR3 length: 17 amino acids. CDR1 is SGDLS, CDR2 YYNGEE, per germline. V lost 3 bases and J lost 2; bases outside the gene matches: 10. Authors' processing steps: Estimation of nucleated cell counts relied on the amplification of reference gene primers. The data were produced by immunoSEQ multiplex PCR, yet TCRdb's version contains in-frame clones alone and is incomplete. The DNA gave D and trimming, while V, J and clone size come from that table. Of approximately 50,000 clones listed, around 85% are singletons. This clonotype was sampled from a man between 60 and 75 years old with acute or convalescent COVID-19. The sequenced sample was peripheral blood. The rearrangement uses TRBV9 and TRBJ2-3, with 9 bases aligning to TRBD2. As DNA, the CDR3 is TGTGCCAGCAGCGCCTGGGGAGCGGGAGGACTCACAGATACGCAGTATTTT. Translated, it gives CASSAWGAGGLTDTQYF.